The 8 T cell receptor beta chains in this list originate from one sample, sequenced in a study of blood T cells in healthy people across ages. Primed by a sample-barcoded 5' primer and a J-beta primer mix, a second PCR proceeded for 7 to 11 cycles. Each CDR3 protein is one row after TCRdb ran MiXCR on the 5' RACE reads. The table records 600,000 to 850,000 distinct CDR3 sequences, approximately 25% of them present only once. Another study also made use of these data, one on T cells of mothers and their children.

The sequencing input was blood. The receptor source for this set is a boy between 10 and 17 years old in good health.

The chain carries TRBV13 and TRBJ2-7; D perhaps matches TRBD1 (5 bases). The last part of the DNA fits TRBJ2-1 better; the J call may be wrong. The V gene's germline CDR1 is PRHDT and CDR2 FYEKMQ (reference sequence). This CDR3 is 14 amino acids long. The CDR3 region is CASSPYRQSPEQFF. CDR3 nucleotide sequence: TGTGCCAGCAGCCCTTACAGACAGTCTCCTGAGCAGTTCTTC.

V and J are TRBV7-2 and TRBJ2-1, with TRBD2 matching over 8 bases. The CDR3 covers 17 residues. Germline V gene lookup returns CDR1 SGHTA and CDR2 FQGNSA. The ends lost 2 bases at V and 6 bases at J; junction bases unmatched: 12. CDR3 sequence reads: CASSLFAGGRISNEQFF. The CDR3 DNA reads TGTGCCAGCAGCTTATTTGCGGGGGGCCGGATAAGCAATGAGCAGTTCTTC.

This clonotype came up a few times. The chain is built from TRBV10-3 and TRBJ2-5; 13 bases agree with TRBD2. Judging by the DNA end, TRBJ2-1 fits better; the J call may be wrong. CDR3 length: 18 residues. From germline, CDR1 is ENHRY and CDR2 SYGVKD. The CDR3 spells CAISEPTRTSGSGYEQFF. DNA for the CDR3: TGTGCCATCAGTGAGCCCACCAGGACTAGCGGGAGCGGATATGAGCAGTTCTTC.

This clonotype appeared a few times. The CDR3 DNA reads as TGTGCCAGCAGCCAAAGACAGGGGGGAGTAGAGACCCAGTACTTC. This translates into CASSQRQGGVETQYF. The chain couples TRBV28 to TRBJ2-5, with 9 bases identical to TRBD1. The length of the CDR3 is 15 residues. The germline gives CDR1 MDHEN, CDR2 SYDVKM. J was trimmed by 4 bases and V by 6 bases; bases with no gene match: 9.

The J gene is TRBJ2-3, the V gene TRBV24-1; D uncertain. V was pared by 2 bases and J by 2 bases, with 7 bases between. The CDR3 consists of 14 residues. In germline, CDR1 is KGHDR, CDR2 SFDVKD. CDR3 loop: CATSDYGPTDTQYF. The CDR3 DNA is TGTGCCACCAGTGATTATGGACCCACAGATACGCAGTATTTT.

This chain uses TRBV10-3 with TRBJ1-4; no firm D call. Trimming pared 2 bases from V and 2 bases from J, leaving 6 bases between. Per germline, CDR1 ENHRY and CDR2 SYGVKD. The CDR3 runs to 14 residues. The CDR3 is CAISEQATNEKLFF. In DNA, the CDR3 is TGTGCCATCAGTGAGCAGGCCACTAATGAAAAACTGTTTTTT.

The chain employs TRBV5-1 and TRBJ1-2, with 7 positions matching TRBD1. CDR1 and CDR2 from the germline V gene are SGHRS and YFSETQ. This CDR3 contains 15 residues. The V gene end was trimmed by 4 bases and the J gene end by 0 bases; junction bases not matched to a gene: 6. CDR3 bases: TGCGCCAGCAGCGTCGGGACAGCGGCTAACTATGGCTACACCTTC. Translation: CASSVGTAANYGYTF. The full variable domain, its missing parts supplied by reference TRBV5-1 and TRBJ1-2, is KAGVTQTPRYLIKTRGQQVTLSCSPISGHRSVSWYQQTPGQGLQFLFEYFSETQRNKGNFPGRFSGRQFSNSRSEMNVSTLELGDSALYLCASSVGTAANYGYTFGSGTRLTVV.

CDR3 protein: CASSPPSAEQYNEQFF. The CDR3 nucleotides read TGCGCCAGCAGCCCTCCGTCGGCCGAACAGTACAATGAGCAGTTCTTC. The chain couples TRBV5-1 to TRBJ2-1; D is unresolved. The CDR3 is 16 amino acids. Germline V lookup: CDR1 SGHRS, CDR2 YFSETQ. Between the trimmed V and J ends, which lost 4 bases and 4 bases, there was a span of 18 bases. The variable domain in full, completed from reference TRBV5-1 and TRBJ2-1, reads KAGVTQTPRYLIKTRGQQVTLSCSPISGHRSVSWYQQTPGQGLQFLFEYFSETQRNKGNFPGRFSGRQFSNSRSEMNVSTLELGDSALYLCASSPPSAEQYNEQFFGPGTRLTVL.